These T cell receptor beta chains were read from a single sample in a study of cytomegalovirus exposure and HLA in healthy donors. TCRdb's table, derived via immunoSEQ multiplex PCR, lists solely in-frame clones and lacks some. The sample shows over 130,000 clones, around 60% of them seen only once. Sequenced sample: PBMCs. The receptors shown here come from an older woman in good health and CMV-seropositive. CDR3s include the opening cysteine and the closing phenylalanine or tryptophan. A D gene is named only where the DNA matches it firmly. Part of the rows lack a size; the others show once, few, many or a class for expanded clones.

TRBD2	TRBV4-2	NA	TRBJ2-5	TGTGCCAGCAGCCACGGACTAGCGGGAGAGGAAGAGACCCAGTACTTC	CASSHGLAGEEETQYF
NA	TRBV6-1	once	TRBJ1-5	TGTGCCAGCAGGGGCTCTCTCAATCAGCCCCAGCATTTT	CASRGSLNQPQHF
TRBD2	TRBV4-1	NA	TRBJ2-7	TGCGCCAGCAGCCCAGGGGCTAGCGGGAGGTCCTACGAGCAGTACTTC	CASSPGASGRSYEQYF
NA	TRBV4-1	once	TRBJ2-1	TGCGCCAGCAGCCACACTAGCTTCCCAAACAATGAGCAGTTCTTC	CASSHTSFPNNEQFF
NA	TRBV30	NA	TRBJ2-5	TGTGCCTGGAGTGTAAATACAGGGTCGGAGACCCAGTACTTC	CAWSVNTGSETQYF
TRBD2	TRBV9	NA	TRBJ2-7	TGTGCCAGCAGCACCTATTCCGGGACTAGCGGGGGGGAGCAGTACTTC	CASSTYSGTSGGEQYF
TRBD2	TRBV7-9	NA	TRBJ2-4	TGTGCCAGCAGCGAACTAGCGGGAGGACTAGCCAAAAACATTCAGTACTTC	CASSELAGGLAKNIQYF
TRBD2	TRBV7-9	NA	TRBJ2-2	TGTTCCAGCAGCTCTTCTAGCGGGAGGGTTAACACCGGGGAGCTGTTTTTT	CSSSSSSGRVNTGELFF
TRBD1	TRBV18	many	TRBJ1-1	TGTGCCAGCTCACCAATGGGACAGGCTCTTGAAGCTTTCTTT	CASSPMGQALEAFF
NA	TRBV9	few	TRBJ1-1	TGTGCCAGCAGCCCAAGGACTCGTCCAGAAGCTTTCTTT	CASSPRTRPEAFF
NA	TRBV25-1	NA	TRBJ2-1	TGTGCCAGCAGTGGCTACTTCGGGAACACTAACTACAATGAGCAGTTCTTC	CASSGYFGNTNYNEQFF
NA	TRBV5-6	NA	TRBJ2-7	TGTGCCAGCAGCTTCGGTCGCAATTACGAGCAGTACTTC	CASSFGRNYEQYF
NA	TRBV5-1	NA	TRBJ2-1	TGCGCCAGCAGCTACACAAGCTACAATGAGCAGTTCTTC	CASSYTSYNEQFF
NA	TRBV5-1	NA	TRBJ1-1	TGCGCCAGCAGCCTACCCGGGAGGAACACTGAAGCTTTCTTT	CASSLPGRNTEAFF
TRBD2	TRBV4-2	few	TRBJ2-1	TGTGCCAGCAGCCAAGGAGGACTAGCGGGAGTTGGTGAGCAGTTCTTC	CASSQGGLAGVGEQFF
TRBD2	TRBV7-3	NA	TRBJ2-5	TGTGCCAGCAGCCATAAATCGGTGCGGGAGAGAGTGGAGACCCAGTACTTC	CASSHKSVRERVETQYF
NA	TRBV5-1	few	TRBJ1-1	TGCGCCAGCAGCTTGCTAGGGGAGGTGACTGAAGCTTTCTTT	CASSLLGEVTEAFF
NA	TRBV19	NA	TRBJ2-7	TGTGCCAGTAGTTCCCAGGGGTACGAGCAGTACTTC	CASSSQGYEQYF
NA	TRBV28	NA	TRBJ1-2	TGTGCCAGCAGTCCCTTCCCTGAGACAGTCTATGGCTACACCTTC	CASSPFPETVYGYTF
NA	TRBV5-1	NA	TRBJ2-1	TGCGCCAGCAGCTTGGACTACCTTGGGAATGAGCAGTTCTTC	CASSLDYLGNEQFF
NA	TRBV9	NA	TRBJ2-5	TGTGCCAGCAGCGCGGACCCAGGGGCCCTCCAAGAGACCCAGTACTTC	CASSADPGALQETQYF
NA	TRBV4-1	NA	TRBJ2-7	TGCGCCAGCAGCCAAGGCGGCTCCGAGCAGTACTTC	CASSQGGSEQYF
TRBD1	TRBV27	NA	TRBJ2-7	TGTGCCAGCAGATTGGTCGACAGGGGCCACGAGCAGTACTTC	CASRLVDRGHEQYF
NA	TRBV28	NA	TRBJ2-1	TGTGCCAGCAGCCTTAGTGACAATGAGCAGTTCTTC	CASSLSDNEQFF
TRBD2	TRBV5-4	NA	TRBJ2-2	TGTGCCAGCAGCTTGACACTAGCGGGAGGCACCGGGGAGCTGTTTTTT	CASSLTLAGGTGELFF
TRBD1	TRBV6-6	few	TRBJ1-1	TGTGCCAGCGGAGACAGGGCTCGGAGGACTGAAGCTTTCTTT	CASGDRARRTEAFF
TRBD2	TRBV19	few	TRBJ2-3	TGTGCCAGTAGTCCTTGGCGGGAGGGAACAGATACGCAGTATTTT	CASSPWREGTDTQYF
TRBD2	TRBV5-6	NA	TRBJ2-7	TGTGCCAGCAGCGGAGGACTAGAGGCGTACGAGCAGTACTTC	CASSGGLEAYEQYF
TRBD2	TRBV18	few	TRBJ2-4	TGTGCCAGCTCACCCCCCGCTAGCGGGAGGAACATTCAGTACTTC	CASSPPASGRNIQYF
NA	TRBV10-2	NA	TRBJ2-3	TGCGCCAGCGCCCAGGGGACTACTGTCACAGATACGCAGTATTTT	CASAQGTTVTDTQYF
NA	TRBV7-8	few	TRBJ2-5	TGTGCCAGCAGCTTGTATAGCGAGACGGGGGAGACCCAGTACTTC	CASSLYSETGETQYF
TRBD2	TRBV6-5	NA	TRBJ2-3	TGTGCCAGCAGTTACTCGACTAGCCCCACAGATACGCAGTATTTT	CASSYSTSPTDTQYF
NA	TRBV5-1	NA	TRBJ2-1	TGCGCCAGCAGCTTGGAGGAGAGCTCCTACAATGAGCAGTTCTTC	CASSLEESSYNEQFF
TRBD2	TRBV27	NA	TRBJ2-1	TGTGCCAGCAGTTTATGGGTAGCGGGGAGCTCCTACAATGAGCAGTTCTTC	CASSLWVAGSSYNEQFF
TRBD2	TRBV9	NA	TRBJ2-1	TGTGCCAGCAGCGCCCTTCCGGGACTAGCGACCCATGAGCAGTTCTTC	CASSALPGLATHEQFF
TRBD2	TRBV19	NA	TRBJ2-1	TGTGCCAGTAGTATTAGGGCTAGCGGGAGTCAGTATGAGCAGTTCTTC	CASSIRASGSQYEQFF
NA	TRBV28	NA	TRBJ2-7	TGTGCCAGCAGTCTAGGAGCTTCAAACGGGGACGAGCAGTACTTC	CASSLGASNGDEQYF
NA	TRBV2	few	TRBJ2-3	TGTGCCAGCAGTGAATATGGCATGGATACGCAGTATTTT	CASSEYGMDTQYF
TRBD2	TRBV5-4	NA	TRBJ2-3	TGTGCCAGCAGCCTCCGACTAGCGGGACACACAGATACGCAGTATTTT	CASSLRLAGHTDTQYF
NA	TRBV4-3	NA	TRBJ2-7	TGCGCCAGCTCTCCCTCTCGGGGTCCCTACGAGCAGTACTTC	CASSPSRGPYEQYF
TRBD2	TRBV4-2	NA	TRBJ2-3	TGTGCCAGCAGCCAAGAACTAGCGGGAGCTTCAGATACGCAGTATTTT	CASSQELAGASDTQYF
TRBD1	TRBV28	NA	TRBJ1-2	TGTGCCAGCAGAACAGGGGTTGGGGGCTACACCTTC	CASRTGVGGYTF
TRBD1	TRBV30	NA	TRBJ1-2	TGTGCCTGGAGTGACGGACAGGGGGACAGCTACACCTTC	CAWSDGQGDSYTF
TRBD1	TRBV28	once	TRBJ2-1	TGTGCCAGCAGTGCGATGGGACAGGGGTCCCACAATGAGCAGTTCTTC	CASSAMGQGSHNEQFF
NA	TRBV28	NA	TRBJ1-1	TGTGCCAGCAACAACAGGGCTGAAGCTTTCTTT	CASNNRAEAFF
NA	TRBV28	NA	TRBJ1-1	TGTGCCAGCAGTTTGCCAGTGAACACTGAAGCTTTCTTT	CASSLPVNTEAFF
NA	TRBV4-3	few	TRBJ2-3	TGCGCCAGCAGCCAAGATGGACAGTCGGGTGATACGCAGTATTTT	CASSQDGQSGDTQYF
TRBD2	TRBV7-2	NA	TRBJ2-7	TGTGCCAGCAGCCGAGGACTAGCGGGGACTTACGAGCAGTACTTC	CASSRGLAGTYEQYF